The following is a TCR beta chain sequence with its context. Combining a sample-barcoded 5' primer with a J-beta primer mix, a second PCR ran for roughly 6 to 12 cycles. One entry per CDR3 protein, called by TCRdb with MiXCR from the 5' RACE reads. The data contain approximately 960,000 distinct CDR3 sequences, approximately 32% of them singletons. This entry belongs to a study of blood T cells in healthy people across ages. This sample also appeared in a second study, on T cells of mothers and their children.

Sequenced input: blood. The TCR comes from a woman aged 40 to 49 in good health.

The CDR3 is CASSLESWAPTREQFF. The CDR3 DNA reads TGTGCCAGCAGCTTAGAGTCGTGGGCGCCCACTCGAGAGCAGTTCTTC. The rearrangement uses TRBV7-9 and TRBJ2-1; D not certain. Per germline, CDR1 SEHNR and CDR2 FQNEAQ (reference sequence). Trimming shortened V by 1 base and J by 10 bases, and 20 bases separated the two germline ends. The CDR3 is made up of 16 amino acids.